A selection of T cell receptor beta chains follows, all from one sample in a study of control samples from healthy donors and cancer patients. Clones were read by immunoSEQ multiplex PCR, and TCRdb kept only the in-frame ones, dropping some. The sample gives roughly 95,000 clones, 85% to 90% of which show up once; roughly 14% is in the top ten. Sequencing was performed on blood. The receptor source for this set is a man under 40 in good health. CDR3s include the opening cysteine and the closing phenylalanine or tryptophan. D genes are given only for firm matches. Clone size is shown for a subset of rows, as once, few, many or a class of expanded clone.

d_gene,v_gene,abundance,j_gene,CDR3nt,CDR3aa
TRBD2,TRBV6-5,once,TRBJ2-1,TGTGCCAGCAGGAAGAAGCGGGACGGTAACAATGAGCAGTTCTTC,CASRKKRDGNNEQFF
TRBD1,TRBV27,-,TRBJ1-2,TGTGCCAGCAGTTTATCGGCAGGGGGCCCTGGCTACACCTTC,CASSLSAGGPGYTF
-,TRBV21-1,once,TRBJ2-7,TGTGCCAGCAGCCTAAAAGACAGGGGGGTTTACGAGCAGTACTTC,CASSLKDRGVYEQYF
TRBD1,TRBV5-1,once,TRBJ2-7,TGCGCCAGCAGCTTGGGACAGGGGGCCGCCTACGAGCAGTACTTC,CASSLGQGAAYEQYF
-,TRBV29-1,-,TRBJ2-7,TGCAGCGCTGCCTTATTTTCGGGGAACGAGCAGTACTTC,CSAALFSGNEQYF
TRBD1,TRBV6-5,-,TRBJ2-5,TGTGCCAGCAGTCCGACAGGGCAAGAGACCCAGTACTTC,CASSPTGQETQYF
-,TRBV28,-,TRBJ2-7,TGTGCCACCGGCAGTCGGGGAAAGTCCTACGAGCAGTACTTC,CATGSRGKSYEQYF
-,TRBV5-1,-,TRBJ1-4,TGCGCCAGCAGCTTGGCCGGGGGGGCCGGGGAAAAACTGTTTTTT,CASSLAGGAGEKLFF
-,TRBV29-1,-,TRBJ2-1,TGCAGCGTTGGCCAAAAAGAGCAGTTCTTC,CSVGQKEQFF
TRBD1,TRBV5-1,-,TRBJ1-1,TGCGCCAGCAGAAGAGGGACAGCCACTTCGCGGACTGAAGCTTTCTTT,CASRRGTATSRTEAFF